Given below is one T cell receptor (beta chain) in context. Antigen unknown. The record originates from a study of cytomegalovirus exposure and HLA in healthy donors. Findings of the study overall: HLA restriction was apparent for most CMV-associated TCR beta chains in a later analysis.

The ends were cut back, 0 bases at V and 8 bases at J, with 9 bases in the middle. Germline values: CDR1 SGDLS, CDR2 YYNGEE. The CDR3 has 12 amino acids. PCR employed 60 Vbeta and 13 Jbeta primers. Here immunoSEQ multiplex PCR was the method, and the copy in TCRdb shows in-frame clones only, minus some. The table records 100,000 to 150,000 clones, 8% to 9.5% of them present only once. The rearrangement uses TRBV9 and TRBJ2-7; unclear D gene. Sequencing was performed on PBMCs. This sequence originates from a man aged 40-49 years in good health and CMV-seronegative. CDR3 coding DNA: TGTGCCAGCAGCGTAGCCGACACACAGCAGTACTTC. This sequence encodes CASSVADTQQYF.